A selection of T cell receptor beta chains follows, all from one sample in a study of identifying expanded T cells in peripheral blood. Clones were sequenced by immunoSEQ multiplex PCR, and TCRdb holds only the in-frame ones, with some missing. The sample lists roughly 100,000 clones, around 88% occurring once. The sample was blood. These receptors were taken from a person between 18 and 75 years old in good health. Both conserved end residues are part of each CDR3.

15,TRBV5-4,TRBJ1-4,CATARRDRQNEKLFF
15,TRBV30,TRBJ1-6,CAWSVLGTRGSPLHF
17,TRBV11-3,TRBJ1-5,CASSEPGRRGPNQPQHF
15,TRBV5-5,TRBJ1-5,CASSIDRASNQPQHF
14,TRBV7-2,TRBJ1-1,CASTLLGVDTEAFF
18,TRBV4-2,TRBJ2-1,CASSPGTSGRISYNEQFF
16,TRBV21-1,TRBJ1-2,CASSKKPGPFPNGYTF
15,TRBV4-1,TRBJ1-3,CASSQYSNGGNTIYF
13,TRBV7-2,TRBJ2-7,CASSLAGGTEQYF
15,TRBV5-1,TRBJ2-5,CASSLYGRASETQYF
16,TRBV18,TRBJ2-1,CASSPPGQGARSEQFF
11,TRBV6-1,TRBJ2-7,CASSEEQGQYF
14,TRBV5-4,TRBJ1-4,CASSPGRGNEKLFF
14,TRBV5-1,TRBJ1-3,CASRDGVSGNTIYF
13,TRBV19,TRBJ2-5,CATGQGAGETQYF
15,TRBV18,TRBJ1-4,CASSPPDRGNEKLFF
11,TRBV5-1,TRBJ2-5,CASRGGETQYF
13,TRBV6-1,TRBJ1-2,CASSETTGDGYTF
16,TRBV9,TRBJ2-1,CASSVNGDSSYNEQFF
15,TRBV4-1,TRBJ2-7,CASSQDGGPAYEQYF
13,TRBV30,TRBJ1-1,CAWSLSGATEAFF
16,TRBV19,TRBJ1-2,CASSMDNLSEGYGYTF
16,TRBV11-2,TRBJ2-5,CASSLVGRGGKETQYF
14,TRBV7-2,TRBJ2-7,CASSLRQGIDEQYF
12,TRBV29-1,TRBJ2-5,CSVAGFVETQYF
14,TRBV27,TRBJ2-7,CASSRPGLGIEQYF
15,TRBV27,TRBJ2-7,CASSPDTFPRYEQYF
15,TRBV10-3,TRBJ1-6,CAISESGTGGSPLHF
13,TRBV5-4,TRBJ1-1,CASSLDGGTEAFF
13,TRBV19,TRBJ2-1,CASSMGQNNEQFF
13,TRBV6-6,TRBJ2-7,CASSYRSSYEQYF
15,TRBV18,TRBJ1-1,CASSPQRVMNTEAFF
14,TRBV6-5,TRBJ1-5,CASRDPNGNQPQHF
14,TRBV28,TRBJ2-2,CASSFRTGFGELFF
14,TRBV11-3,TRBJ1-1,CASSSGTGRAEAFF
13,TRBV6-1,TRBJ2-5,CASKRGPKETQYF
16,TRBV18,TRBJ1-3,CASSPGASHSGNTIYF
17,TRBV7-9,TRBJ1-1,CASTTNRGGGRYTEAFF
16,TRBV4-2,TRBJ2-6,CASSQEQRSGANVLTF
11,TRBV30,TRBJ2-7,CAWSRWGQQYF
14,TRBV7-3,TRBJ2-2,CASSPRGATGELFF
14,TRBV28,TRBJ2-7,CASRPGKGLYEQYF
19,TRBV4-1,TRBJ2-1,CASSQEGPSGGGSYNEQFF
16,TRBV5-1,TRBJ2-5,CASSLFSGGAQETQYF
14,TRBV19,TRBJ1-1,CASSITGGRGEAFF
15,TRBV7-9,TRBJ1-1,CASSRLGDWSTEAFF